This T cell receptor beta chain was sequenced during a study of blood T cell repertoires in COVID-19. The CDR3 is 14 residues long. Per germline, CDR1 LGHDT and CDR2 YNNKEL (reference sequence). Trimming left V 4 bases short and J 0 bases short, with 10 bases between. Repertoires were generated with immunoSEQ multiplex PCR, while TCRdb's copy carries only in-frame clones and drops some. Among under 150,000 clones listed, roughly 80% were seen once. The clonotype comes from a man aged 25 to 40 with acute or convalescent COVID-19. The sequenced sample was peripheral blood. V usage is TRBV3-1 (or the pseudogene TRBV3-2) and J usage is TRBJ2-7; no reliable D call. CDR3 sequence: CASSPQPSSYEQYF. In DNA, the CDR3 is TGTGCCAGCAGCCCTCAACCGAGCTCCTACGAGCAGTACTTC.